Below, 11 T cell receptor beta chains from the same sample are listed, as sequenced in a study of control samples from healthy donors and cancer patients. The method was immunoSEQ multiplex PCR; TCRdb's version includes in-frame clones alone and lacks a portion of them. The sample records about 99,000 clones, around nine tenths being singletons. The sample comprised PBMCs. The receptors were sampled from a man between 60 and 75 years old with lung cancer.

The chain employs TRBV24-1 and TRBJ1-5; D not certain. The germline V gene encodes CDR1 KGHDR and CDR2 SFDVKD. The length of the CDR3 is 14 residues. V was pared by 3 bases and J by 6 bases, with 11 bases between. The CDR3 DNA sequence: TGTGCCACCAGTGATGCCTGGGCCGGTCAGCCCCAGCATTTT. Its protein product is CATSDAWAGQPQHF.

The chain is built from TRBV9 and TRBJ2-2; D is ambiguous. Between the trimmed V and J ends, which lost 0 bases and 8 bases, there was a span of 5 bases. CDR3 length equals 12 residues. Germline V gene sequence: CDR1 SGDLS, CDR2 YYNGEE. CDR3 nucleotide sequence: TGTGCCAGCAGCGTAGAGTTTGGGGAGCTGTTTTTT. It specifies CASSVEFGELFF.

The chain joins TRBV2 to TRBJ1-5; no firm D call. V lost 6 bases and J lost 7, with 13 bases in between. Germline lookup yields CDR1 SNHLY and CDR2 FYNNEI. The CDR3 length is 13 residues. The DNA for the CDR3 is TGTGCCAGCAGATCCTTACATTTCCAGCCCCAGCATTTT. Protein: CASRSLHFQPQHF.

The chain recombines TRBV6-5 with TRBJ1-2, with D hard to call. In germline, CDR1 is MNHEY, CDR2 SVGAGI. CDR3 length equals 16 residues. V was pared by 0 bases and J by 4 bases, with 15 bases between. The chain's CDR3 is CASSYSTPYMVYGYTF. CDR3 nucleotide sequence: TGTGCCAGCAGTTACTCTACCCCTTATATGGTCTATGGCTACACCTTC.

V gene TRBV6-4 combines with J gene TRBJ2-1; D is ambiguous. Germline loops: CDR1 MRHNA, CDR2 SNTAGT. The CDR3 contains 16 residues. V lost 2 bases and J lost 3, with 14 bases in between. CDR3 sequence: CASSDRVPPGYNEQFF. The CDR3 bases are TGTGCCAGCAGTGACCGGGTGCCGCCGGGCTACAATGAGCAGTTCTTC.

This sequence joins TRBV5-6 and TRBJ2-5; D remains unclear. The germline V gene has CDR1 SGHDT and CDR2 YYEEEE. The CDR3 is 14 residues long. With 4 bases removed from V and 1 base from J, the gap between germline ends came to 11 bases. In DNA, the CDR3 is TGTGCCAGCAGCCGAAGAGTGGTCCAAGAGACCCAGTACTTC. Amino acids: CASSRRVVQETQYF. The entire variable domain, with the rest obtained from reference TRBV5-6 and TRBJ2-5, is as follows: DAGVTQSPTHLIKTRGQQVTLRCSPKSGHDTVSWYQQALGQGPQFIFQYYEEEERQRGNFPDRFSGHQFPNYSSELNVNALLLGDSALYLCASSRRVVQETQYFGPGTRLLVL.

The chain combines TRBV7-6 with TRBJ2-5, with 9 bases that match TRBD1. From germline, CDR1 is SGHVS and CDR2 FNYEAQ. The CDR3 is made up of 15 amino acids. Trimming cost V 5 bases and J 4 bases; bases outside gene matches: 8. CDR3 sequence (DNA): TGTGCCAGCAGCCGGGGACAGGGCTTAGGAGAGACCCAGTACTTC. Translated: CASSRGQGLGETQYF.

The J gene is TRBJ1-5, the V gene TRBV24-1; TRBD1 aligns across 8 bases. The germline V gene encodes CDR1 KGHDR and CDR2 SFDVKD. V was clipped by 4 bases and J by 7 bases; unmatched bases: 11. This CDR3 is 16 amino acids long. The CDR3 DNA reads as TGTGCCACCAGTGACCCCGGACAGGGAGGTGTCCAGCCCCAGCATTTT. Protein: CATSDPGQGGVQPQHF.

The chain has TRBV3-1 (or the pseudogene TRBV3-2) and TRBJ2-7; unclear D gene. V was clipped by 2 bases and J by 4 bases, with 3 bases between them. CDR1 and CDR2 (germline): LGHDT, YNNKEL (reference sequence). This CDR3 is 11 amino acids long. The CDR3 sequence: CASSQLYEQYF. The DNA of the CDR3 is TGTGCCAGCAGCCAACTTTACGAGCAGTACTTC.

The chain employs TRBV6-6 and TRBJ2-3; perhaps TRBD2 as D (6 bases). V lost 4 bases to trimming and J lost 0 bases, with 14 bases between them. The CDR3 is 16 amino acids. Germline assignment: CDR1 MNHNY and CDR2 SVGAGI (reference sequence). The CDR3 coding sequence is TGTGCCAGCAGTTCCCGGGGGAAAGCTAGCACAGATACGCAGTATTTT. Its protein product is CASSSRGKASTDTQYF.

V usage is TRBV5-4 and J usage is TRBJ1-1; D is ambiguous. V was shortened by 4 bases and J by 3 bases, with 10 bases between the two germline ends. This CDR3 comprises 13 residues. CDR1 is SGHNT, CDR2 YYREEE, per germline (reference sequence). CDR3 residues: CASSPDWDTEAFF. The CDR3, as DNA: TGTGCCAGCAGCCCAGACTGGGACACTGAAGCTTTCTTT.